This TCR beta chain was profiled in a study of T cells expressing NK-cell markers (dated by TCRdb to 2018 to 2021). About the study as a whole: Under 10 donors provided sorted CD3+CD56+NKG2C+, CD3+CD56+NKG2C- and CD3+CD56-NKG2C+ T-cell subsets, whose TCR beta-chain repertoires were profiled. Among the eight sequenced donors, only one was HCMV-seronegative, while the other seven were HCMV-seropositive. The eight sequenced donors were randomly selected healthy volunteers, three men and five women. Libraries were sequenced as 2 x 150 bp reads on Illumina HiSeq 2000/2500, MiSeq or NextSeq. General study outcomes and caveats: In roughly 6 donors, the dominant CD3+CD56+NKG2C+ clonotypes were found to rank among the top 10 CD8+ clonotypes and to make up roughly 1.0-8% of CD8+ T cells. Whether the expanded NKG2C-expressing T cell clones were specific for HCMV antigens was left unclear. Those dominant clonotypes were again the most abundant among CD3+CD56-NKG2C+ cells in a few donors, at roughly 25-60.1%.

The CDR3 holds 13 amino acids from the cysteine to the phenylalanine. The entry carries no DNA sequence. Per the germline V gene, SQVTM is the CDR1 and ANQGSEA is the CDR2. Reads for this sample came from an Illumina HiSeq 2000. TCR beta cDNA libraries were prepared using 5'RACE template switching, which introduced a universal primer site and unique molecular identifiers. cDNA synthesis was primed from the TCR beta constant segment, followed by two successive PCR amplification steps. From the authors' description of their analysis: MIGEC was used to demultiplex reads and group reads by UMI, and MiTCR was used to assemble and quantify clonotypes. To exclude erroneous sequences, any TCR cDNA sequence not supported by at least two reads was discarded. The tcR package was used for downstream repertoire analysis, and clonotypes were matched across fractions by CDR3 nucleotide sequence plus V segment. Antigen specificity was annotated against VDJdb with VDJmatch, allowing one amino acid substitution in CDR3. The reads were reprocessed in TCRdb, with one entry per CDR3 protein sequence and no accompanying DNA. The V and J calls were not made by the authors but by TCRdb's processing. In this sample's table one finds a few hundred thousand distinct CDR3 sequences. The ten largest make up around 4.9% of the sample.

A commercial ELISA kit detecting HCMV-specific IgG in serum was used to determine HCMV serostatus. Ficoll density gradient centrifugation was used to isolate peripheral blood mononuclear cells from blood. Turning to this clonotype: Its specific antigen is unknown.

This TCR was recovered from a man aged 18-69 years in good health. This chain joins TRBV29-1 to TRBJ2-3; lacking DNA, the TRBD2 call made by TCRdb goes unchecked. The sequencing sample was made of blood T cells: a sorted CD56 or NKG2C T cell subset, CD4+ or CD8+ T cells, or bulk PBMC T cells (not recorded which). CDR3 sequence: CSVGLSGEDTQYF.